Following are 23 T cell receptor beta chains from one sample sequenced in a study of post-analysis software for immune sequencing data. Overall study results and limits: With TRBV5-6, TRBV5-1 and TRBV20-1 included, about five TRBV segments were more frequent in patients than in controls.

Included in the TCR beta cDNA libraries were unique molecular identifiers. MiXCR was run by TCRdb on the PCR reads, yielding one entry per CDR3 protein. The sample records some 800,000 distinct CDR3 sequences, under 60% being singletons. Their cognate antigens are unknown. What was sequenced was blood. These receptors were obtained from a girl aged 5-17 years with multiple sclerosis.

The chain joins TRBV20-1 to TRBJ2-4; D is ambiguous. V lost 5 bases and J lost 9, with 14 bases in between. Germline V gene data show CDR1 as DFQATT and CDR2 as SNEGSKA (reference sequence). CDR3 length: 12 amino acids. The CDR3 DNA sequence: TGCAGTGCTCTGGGGTCAGTTGGCATTCAGTACTTC. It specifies CSALGSVGIQYF.

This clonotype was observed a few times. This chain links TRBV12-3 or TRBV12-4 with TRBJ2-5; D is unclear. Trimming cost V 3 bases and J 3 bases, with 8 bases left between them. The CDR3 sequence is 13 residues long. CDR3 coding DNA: TGTGCCAGCAGTTTCGCAGAAAAAGAGACCCAGTACTTC. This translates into CASSFAEKETQYF.

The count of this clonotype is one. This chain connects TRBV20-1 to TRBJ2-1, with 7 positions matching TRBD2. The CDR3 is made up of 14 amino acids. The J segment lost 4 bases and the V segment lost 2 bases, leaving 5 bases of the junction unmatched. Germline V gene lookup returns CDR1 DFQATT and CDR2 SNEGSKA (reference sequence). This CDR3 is CSARLAAIYNEQFF. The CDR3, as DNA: TGCAGTGCTAGACTAGCGGCTATATACAATGAGCAGTTCTTC.

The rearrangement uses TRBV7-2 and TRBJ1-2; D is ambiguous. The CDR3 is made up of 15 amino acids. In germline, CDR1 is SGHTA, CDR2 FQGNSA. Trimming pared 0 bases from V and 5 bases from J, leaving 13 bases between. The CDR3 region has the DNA TGTGCCAGCAGCTTAGCAGGGCGGCGGGGATATGGCTACACCTTC. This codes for CASSLAGRRGYGYTF. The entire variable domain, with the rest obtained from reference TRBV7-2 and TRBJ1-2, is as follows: GAGVSQSPSNKVTEKGKDVELRCDPISGHTALYWYRQSLGQGLEFLIYFQGNSAPDKSGLPSDRFSAERTGGSVSTLTIQRTQQEDSAVYLCASSLAGRRGYGYTFGSGTRLTVV.

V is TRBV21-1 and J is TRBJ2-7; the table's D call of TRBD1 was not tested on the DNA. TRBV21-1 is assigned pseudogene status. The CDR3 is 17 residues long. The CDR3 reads CASSKKVDRGWFYEQYF. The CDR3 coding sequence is TGTGCCAGCAGCAAAAAGGTCGACAGGGGATGGTTCTACGAGCAGTACTTC.

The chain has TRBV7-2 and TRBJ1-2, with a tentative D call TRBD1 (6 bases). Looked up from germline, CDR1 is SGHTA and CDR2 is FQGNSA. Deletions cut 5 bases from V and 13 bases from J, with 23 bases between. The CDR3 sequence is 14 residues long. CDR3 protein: CASSVGYTGQGITF. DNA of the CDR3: TGTGCCAGCAGCGTAGGCTACACAGGGCAGGGGATCACCTTC.

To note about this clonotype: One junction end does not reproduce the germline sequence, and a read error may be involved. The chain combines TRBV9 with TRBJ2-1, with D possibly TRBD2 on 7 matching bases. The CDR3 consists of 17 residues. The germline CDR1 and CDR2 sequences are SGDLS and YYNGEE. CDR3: CASSPEGGPSSYNGQFF. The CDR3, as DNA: TGTGCCAGCAGCCCCGAGGGGGGGCCGAGCTCCTACAATGGGCAGTTCTTC.

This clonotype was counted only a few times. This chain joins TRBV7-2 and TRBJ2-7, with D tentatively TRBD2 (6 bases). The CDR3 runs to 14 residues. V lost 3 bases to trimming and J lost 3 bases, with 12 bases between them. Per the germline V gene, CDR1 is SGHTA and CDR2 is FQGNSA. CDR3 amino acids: CASSLEGSFYEQYF. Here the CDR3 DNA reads TGTGCCAGCAGCTTGGAGGGGTCGTTCTACGAGCAGTACTTC. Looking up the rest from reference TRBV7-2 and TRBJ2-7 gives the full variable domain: GAGVSQSPSNKVTEKGKDVELRCDPISGHTALYWYRQSLGQGLEFLIYFQGNSAPDKSGLPSDRFSAERTGGSVSTLTIQRTQQEDSAVYLCASSLEGSFYEQYFGPGTRLTVT.

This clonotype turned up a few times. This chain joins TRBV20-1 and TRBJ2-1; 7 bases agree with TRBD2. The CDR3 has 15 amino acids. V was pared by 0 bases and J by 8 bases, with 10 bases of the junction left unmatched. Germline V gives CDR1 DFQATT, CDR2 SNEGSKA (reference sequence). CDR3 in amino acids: CSARDLGGGADEQFF. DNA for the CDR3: TGCAGTGCTAGAGATCTGGGGGGAGGGGCGGATGAGCAGTTCTTC.

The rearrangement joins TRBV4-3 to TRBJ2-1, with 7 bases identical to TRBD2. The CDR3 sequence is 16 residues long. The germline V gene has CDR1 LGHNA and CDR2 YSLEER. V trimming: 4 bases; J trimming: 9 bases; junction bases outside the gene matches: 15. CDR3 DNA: TGCGCCAGCAGCCTTACTAGCGCCGCAAAATCGGGTGAGCAGTTCTTC. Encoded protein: CASSLTSAAKSGEQFF.

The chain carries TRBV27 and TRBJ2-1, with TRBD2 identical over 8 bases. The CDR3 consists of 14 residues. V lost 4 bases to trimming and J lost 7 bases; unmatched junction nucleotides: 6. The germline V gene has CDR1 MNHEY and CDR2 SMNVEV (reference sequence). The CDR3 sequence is CASSYTTSGNEQFF. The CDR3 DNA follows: TGTGCCAGCAGTTACACCACTAGCGGTAATGAGCAGTTCTTC.

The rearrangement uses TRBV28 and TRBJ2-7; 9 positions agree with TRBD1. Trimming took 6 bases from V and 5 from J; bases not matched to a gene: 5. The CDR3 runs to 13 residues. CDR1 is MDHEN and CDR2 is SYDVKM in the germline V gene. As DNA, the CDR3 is TGTGCCAGCAGGGGACAGGGTTTTGACGAGCAGTACTTC. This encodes CASRGQGFDEQYF.

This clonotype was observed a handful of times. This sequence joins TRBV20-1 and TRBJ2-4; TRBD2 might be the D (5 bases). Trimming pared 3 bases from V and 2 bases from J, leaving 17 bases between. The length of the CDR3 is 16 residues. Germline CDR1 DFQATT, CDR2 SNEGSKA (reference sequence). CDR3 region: CSASAGGPLPKNIQYF. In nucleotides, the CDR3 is TGCAGTGCTAGCGCGGGCGGCCCTTTACCCAAAAACATTCAGTACTTC.

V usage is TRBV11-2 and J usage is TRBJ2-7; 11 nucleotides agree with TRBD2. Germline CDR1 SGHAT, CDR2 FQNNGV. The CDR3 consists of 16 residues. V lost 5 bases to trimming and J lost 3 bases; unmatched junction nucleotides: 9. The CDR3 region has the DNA TGTGCCAGCAGCGGGAGGGCGACTAGCGGGGACTACGAGCAGTACTTC. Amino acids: CASSGRATSGDYEQYF. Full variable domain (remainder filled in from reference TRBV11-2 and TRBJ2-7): EAGVAQSPRYKIIEKRQSVAFWCNPISGHATLYWYQQILGQGPKLLIQFQNNGVVDDSQLPKDRFSAERLKGVDSTLKIQPAKLEDSAVYLCASSGRATSGDYEQYFGPGTRLTVT.

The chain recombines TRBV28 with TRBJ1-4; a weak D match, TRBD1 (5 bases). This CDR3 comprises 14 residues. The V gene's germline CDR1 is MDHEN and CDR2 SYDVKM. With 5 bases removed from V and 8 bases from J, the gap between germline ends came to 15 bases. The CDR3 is CASSRLDTLEKLFF. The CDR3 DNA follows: TGTGCCAGCAGTCGACTGGACACTCTAGAAAAACTGTTTTTT.

CDR3 coding DNA: TGCAGTGCTAGACAGGACCCCTTCGGGGAGCAGTACTTC. It encodes CSARQDPFGEQYF. The genes are TRBV20-1 and TRBJ2-7; D not certain. V lost 2 bases, J lost 7 bases, and 15 bases lay in between. This CDR3 region has 13 residues. Germline lookup yields CDR1 DFQATT and CDR2 SNEGSKA (reference sequence).

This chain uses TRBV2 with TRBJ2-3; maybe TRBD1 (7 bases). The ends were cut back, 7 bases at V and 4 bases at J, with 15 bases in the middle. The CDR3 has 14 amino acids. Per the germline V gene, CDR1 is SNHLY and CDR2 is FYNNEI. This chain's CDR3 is CASTRDSGSDTQYF. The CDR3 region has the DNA TGTGCCAGCACCCGGGACAGCGGGTCAGATACGCAGTATTTT. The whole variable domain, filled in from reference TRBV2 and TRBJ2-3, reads EPEVTQTPSHQVTQMGQEVILRCVPISNHLYFYWYRQILGQKVEFLVSFYNNEISEKSEIFDDQFSVERPDGSNFTLKIRSTKLEDSAMYFCASTRDSGSDTQYFGPGTRLTVL.

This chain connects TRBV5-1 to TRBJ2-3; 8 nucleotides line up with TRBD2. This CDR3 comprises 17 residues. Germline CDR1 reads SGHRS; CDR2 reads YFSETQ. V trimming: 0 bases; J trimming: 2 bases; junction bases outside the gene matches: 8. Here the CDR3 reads CASSLVRFSGNTDTQYF. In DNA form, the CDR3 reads TGCGCCAGCAGCTTGGTCCGGTTTAGCGGGAACACAGATACGCAGTATTTT.

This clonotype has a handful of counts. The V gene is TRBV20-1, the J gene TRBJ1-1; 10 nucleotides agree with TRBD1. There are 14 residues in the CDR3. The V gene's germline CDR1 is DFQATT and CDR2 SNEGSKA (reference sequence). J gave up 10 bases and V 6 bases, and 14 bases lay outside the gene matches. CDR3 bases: TGCAGTGCCGTATCCGGGACAGGGGCCATCCGAGCTTTCTTT. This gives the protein CSAVSGTGAIRAFF.

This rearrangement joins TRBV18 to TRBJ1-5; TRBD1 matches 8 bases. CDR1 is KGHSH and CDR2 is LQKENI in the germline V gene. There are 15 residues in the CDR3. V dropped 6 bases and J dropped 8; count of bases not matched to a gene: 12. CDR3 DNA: TGTGCCAGCTCCCTCCTACAGGGGGTGGGAGAGCCCCAGCATTTT. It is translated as CASSLLQGVGEPQHF.

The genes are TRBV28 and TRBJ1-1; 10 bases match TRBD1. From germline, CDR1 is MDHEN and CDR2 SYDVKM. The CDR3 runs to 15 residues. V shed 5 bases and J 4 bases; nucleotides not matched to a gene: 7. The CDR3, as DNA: TGTGCCAGCAGTCCCACCCGGACAGGGGGCACTGAAGCTTTCTTT. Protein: CASSPTRTGGTEAFF.

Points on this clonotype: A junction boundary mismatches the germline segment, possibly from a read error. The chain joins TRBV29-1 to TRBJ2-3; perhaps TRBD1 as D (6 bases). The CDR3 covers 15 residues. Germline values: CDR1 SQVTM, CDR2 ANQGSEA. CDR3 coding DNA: TGCAGCGTTTCGAGGCTCCGAGGGGACACAGATACGCGGTATTTT. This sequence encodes CSVSRLRGDTDTRYF.

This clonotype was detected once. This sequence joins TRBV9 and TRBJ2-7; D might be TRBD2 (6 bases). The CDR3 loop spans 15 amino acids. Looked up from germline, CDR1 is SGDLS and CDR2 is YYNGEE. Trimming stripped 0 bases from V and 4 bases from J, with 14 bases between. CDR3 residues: CASSVGEAVWYEQYF. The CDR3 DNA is TGTGCCAGCAGCGTAGGGGAGGCGGTATGGTACGAGCAGTACTTC.